A selection of T cell receptor beta chains follows, all from one sample in a study of blood T cell repertoires in COVID-19. Measured with immunoSEQ multiplex PCR; TCRdb has only the in-frame clones, and not every one. The sample holds some 130,000 clones, approximately 80% seen once. Sequencing input: peripheral blood. The receptor set was obtained from a woman aged 55-70 years with active or convalescent COVID-19. The CDR3 runs from the conserved cysteine through the conserved F or W. D genes are given only for firm matches. Where a row states a size, it is once, few, many or the class of an expanded clone; other rows omit it.

>TRBJ2-5|TRBD2|TRBV3-1/TRBV3-2|few
CASSQGRDYAQETQYF
TGTGCCAGCAGCCAAGGACGGGACTATGCGCAAGAGACCCAGTACTTC
>TRBJ2-2|-|TRBV7-6|few
CASSLRVSGSNGELFF
TGTGCCAGCAGCTTAAGGGTTAGCGGATCTAACGGGGAGCTGTTTTTT
>TRBJ2-7|-|TRBV19|-
CASDTGRGNEQYF
TGTGCCAGTGATACGGGCAGGGGCAACGAGCAGTACTTC
>TRBJ2-1|TRBD2|TRBV3-1/TRBV3-2|once
CASSQTSGGAGDEQFF
TGTGCCAGCAGCCAAACTAGCGGGGGTGCTGGCGATGAGCAGTTCTTC
>TRBJ2-3|-|TRBV5-1|-
CASSLAQGLVPFGSTDTQYF
TGCGCCAGCAGCTTGGCCCAGGGTCTCGTACCCTTCGGAAGCACAGATACGCAGTATTTT
>TRBJ2-1|-|TRBV14|few
CASSPRGGDYNEQFF
TGTGCCAGCAGCCCTCGCGGGGGCGACTACAATGAGCAGTTCTTC
>TRBJ2-4|TRBD1|TRBV12-3/TRBV12-4|-
CASSLRGQPYF
TGTGCCAGCAGTTTAAGGGGACAGCCGTACTTC
>TRBJ2-1|-|TRBV28|-
CASSYNNEQFF
TGTGCCAGCAGTTATAACAATGAGCAGTTCTTC
>TRBJ1-2|-|TRBV28|-
CASEANYGYTF
TGTGCCAGCGAGGCTAACTATGGCTACACCTTC
>TRBJ1-4|-|TRBV27|-
CASRRRDILNEKLFF
TGTGCCAGCAGACGACGGGACATACTAAATGAAAAACTGTTTTTT